The 27 T cell receptor beta chains given below trace back to one sample, sequenced in a study of CD8 T cells in ankylosing spondylitis. Notes on the study in general: A motif of under ten highly homologous TCR beta variants was seen as apparently characteristic of ankylosing spondylitis blood.

MiXCR, applied by TCRdb to the 5' RACE reads, yields one record per CDR3 protein. The sample includes about 210,000 distinct CDR3 sequences, approximately 7.4% of them seen just once. The antigens of these receptors remain unknown. Material for sequencing was blood, either unsorted or a sorted T cell fraction (not recorded which). These TCRs come from a male donor with ankylosing spondylitis.

This clonotype was recorded once. This may be a read error: a much more frequent sequence differs by one nucleotide. In this CDR3 the conserved last residue, phenylalanine or tryptophan, is missing, so a read error is likely. V and J are TRBV9 and TRBJ1-1; D not resolved. Germline loops: CDR1 SGDLS, CDR2 YYNGEE. V lost 1 base, J lost 6 bases, and 7 bases lay in between. CDR3 length: 12 amino acids. The CDR3 region is CASSVTEAEAFI. CDR3 bases: TGTGCCAGCAGCGTAACAGAGGCTGAAGCTTTCATT.

This chain links TRBV20-1 with TRBJ2-7, with 8 positions matching TRBD2. Germline trimming cut 1 base from V and 6 bases from J; bases unmatched to any gene: 11. In germline, CDR1 is DFQATT, CDR2 SNEGSKA (reference sequence). The CDR3 runs 15 residues. DNA of the CDR3: TGCAGTGCTAGAGTTGGGACTAGAAGAATGGGCGAGCAGTACTTC. Amino acid sequence: CSARVGTRRMGEQYF.

This clonotype was detected only a few times. The chain combines TRBV13 with TRBJ2-7; no definite D call. Germline V gene data show CDR1 as PRHDT and CDR2 as FYEKMQ (reference sequence). Trimming removed 0 bases at V and 6 bases at J, with 9 bases between. The CDR3 runs to 13 residues. The CDR3, as DNA: TGTGCCAGCAGCTTAGGCAAGTCGGGCGAGCAGTACTTC. It translates to CASSLGKSGEQYF.

Ten or more counts support this clonotype. The chain combines TRBV4-3 with TRBJ1-5; D uncertain. V dropped 0 bases and J dropped 7 bases, with 16 bases sitting between them. The V gene's germline CDR1 is LGHNA and CDR2 YSLEER. This CDR3 has 16 residues. The CDR3 here is CASSQDLSTIGQPQHF. The CDR3 DNA reads as TGCGCCAGCAGCCAAGATCTCTCGACAATAGGGCAGCCCCAGCATTTT.

Ten or more counts support this clonotype. V gene TRBV28 combines with J gene TRBJ2-7; possible D gene TRBD1, 5 bases. Germline CDR1 is MDHEN and CDR2 is SYDVKM. This CDR3 has 14 amino acids. Trimming took off 6 bases at V and 4 bases at J, with 16 bases between the two ends. CDR3 nucleotides: TGTGCCAGCAGGCACAGGTCTGGAGCATACGAGCAGTACTTC. Residues: CASRHRSGAYEQYF. The variable domain in full, with the rest retrieved from reference TRBV28 and TRBJ2-7, is DVKVTQSSRYLVKRTGEKVFLECVQDMDHENMFWYRQDPGLGLRLIYFSYDVKMKEKGDIPEGYSVSREKKERFSLILESASTNQTSMYLCASRHRSGAYEQYFGPGTRLTVT.

This clonotype was counted many times. The V gene is TRBV29-1, the J gene TRBJ2-7, with 12 positions matching TRBD2. Germline-derived CDR1 and CDR2 are SQVTM and ANQGSEA. This CDR3 is built from 14 residues. Losses at the gene ends were 7 bases for V and 1 base for J; bases not matched to a gene: 5. The DNA for the CDR3 is TGCAGCGCCCGGACTAGCGGGATTTCCTACGAGCAGTACTTC. Translating it yields CSARTSGISYEQYF.

This clonotype was observed many times. This rearrangement joins TRBV28 to TRBJ1-4; no clear D gene. Trimming shortened V by 3 bases and J by 0 bases, and 8 bases separated the two germline ends. The germline V gene has CDR1 MDHEN and CDR2 SYDVKM. The CDR3 is 15 residues long. The CDR3 sequence: CASSFGVATNEKLFF. The CDR3 bases are TGTGCCAGCAGTTTTGGAGTTGCAACTAATGAAAAACTGTTTTTT.

This chain joins TRBV14 and TRBJ2-7, with D maybe TRBD1 (6 bases). Looked up from germline, CDR1 is SGHDN and CDR2 is FVKESK. The CDR3 sequence is 17 residues long. The V and J ends lost 4 bases and 9 bases respectively, with 28 bases between them. The CDR3 loop reads CASSRDLSWGPDVRQYF. The CDR3 bases are TGTGCCAGCAGCCGAGATCTTAGTTGGGGGCCAGATGTAAGGCAGTACTTC.

This clonotype was seen repeatedly, ten times or more. This sequence joins TRBV15 and TRBJ2-4; D not certain. Germline lookup yields CDR1 LNHNV and CDR2 YYDKDF (reference sequence). V dropped 0 bases and J dropped 0 bases, with 21 bases sitting between them. This CDR3 contains 20 residues. CDR3 nucleotide sequence: TGTGCCACCAGCAGAGATAGGTGGGGTTCGTCGAGTTTAGCCAAAAACATTCAGTACTTC. Protein product: CATSRDRWGSSSLAKNIQYF. The full variable domain, with the rest looked up from reference TRBV15 and TRBJ2-4, is DAMVIQNPRYQVTQFGKPVTLSCSQTLNHNVMYWYQQKSSQAPKLLFHYYDKDFNNEADTPDNFQSRRPNTSFCFLDIRSPGLGDTAMYLCATSRDRWGSSSLAKNIQYFGAGTRLSVL.

This clonotype was seen repeatedly, ten times or more. The V call is TRBV29-1, the J call TRBJ2-1; TRBD2 agrees at 12 bases. The V gene's germline CDR1 is SQVTM and CDR2 ANQGSEA. The V segment lost 1 base and the J segment 4 bases; nucleotides outside the gene matches: 8. The CDR3 runs 17 residues. The CDR3 coding sequence is TGCAGCGTTGAAGTCTTTCCTAGCGGGAGGGCGTACAATGAGCAGTTCTTC. Protein product: CSVEVFPSGRAYNEQFF.

The rearrangement joins TRBV5-5 to TRBJ2-1; possibly TRBD2 for D (5 bases). Germline values: CDR1 SGHKS, CDR2 YYEKEE (reference sequence). This CDR3 contains 12 residues. V was clipped by 6 bases and J by 16 bases, with 20 bases between them. CDR3 loop: CASNILDRGFFF. Here the CDR3 DNA reads TGTGCCAGCAACATATTGGACCGGGGTTTTTTCTTC.

The rearrangement uses TRBV20-1 and TRBJ1-6; D is perhaps TRBD1 (6 bases). Trimming stripped 3 bases from V and 7 bases from J, with 13 bases between. This CDR3 contains 14 residues. Germline V CDR1 and CDR2: DFQATT, SNEGSKA (reference sequence). CDR3 in amino acids: CSARGATGNSPLHF. CDR3 sequence (DNA): TGCAGTGCTAGGGGGGCGACGGGGAATTCACCCCTCCACTTT.

The table lists this clonotype with a few counts. This sequence joins TRBV15 and TRBJ2-1, with 8 bases that match TRBD2. V lost 6 bases, J lost 5 bases, and 9 bases stayed unmatched. The CDR3 totals 15 residues. Germline CDR1 reads LNHNV; CDR2 reads YYDKDF (reference sequence). As DNA, the CDR3 is TGTGCCACCAGGTACGCAAAGCGGGAGAACAATGAGCAGTTCTTC. It is translated as CATRYAKRENNEQFF.

This clonotype was seen at least ten times. The V call is TRBV10-2, the J call TRBJ1-5; D remains unclear. V gave up 3 bases and J gave up 0 bases, with 9 bases separating them. This CDR3 contains 15 residues. The germline V gene has CDR1 WSHSY and CDR2 SAAADI. The CDR3 nucleotides are TGCGCCAGCAGTGACAGCCCGTATAGCAATCAGCCCCAGCATTTT. The encoded protein is CASSDSPYSNQPQHF.

This clonotype was detected a few times. V is TRBV5-1 and J is TRBJ2-7; 10 bases line up with TRBD1. This CDR3 comprises 15 residues. J was trimmed by 3 bases and V by 2 bases; bases with no gene match: 5. Germline loops: CDR1 SGHRS, CDR2 YFSETQ. The CDR3 loop reads CASSFRDRGDYEQYF. Written as DNA, the CDR3 is TGCGCCAGCAGCTTCCGGGACAGGGGAGACTACGAGCAGTACTTC.

V gene TRBV7-9 combines with J gene TRBJ1-1; D possibly corresponds to TRBD1 (6 bases). The CDR3 extends over 16 amino acids. Germline assignment: CDR1 SEHNR and CDR2 FQNEAQ (reference sequence). Deletions cut 4 bases from V and 1 base from J, with 16 bases between. The CDR3 sequence: CASSSAQGIPNTEAFF. The CDR3 region has the DNA TGTGCCAGCAGCTCCGCCCAGGGGATACCGAACACTGAAGCTTTCTTT.

This chain uses TRBV10-3 with TRBJ2-2; no clear D gene. This CDR3 region has 17 residues. CDR1 ENHRY and CDR2 SYGVKD come from the germline V gene. V shed 2 bases and J shed 5 bases, with 18 bases lying between them. CDR3 nucleotide sequence: TGTGCCATCAGTGAGCCCTCCAGTCACAGTCGGACCGGGGAGCTGTTTTTT. Its translation: CAISEPSSHSRTGELFF.

The chain couples TRBV21-1 to TRBJ2-7; the D segment call TRBD1 is taken from the table without a DNA check. TRBV21-1 is a recognized pseudogene. This CDR3 is built from 13 residues. CDR3 sequence: CASYQGQGNEQYF. The DNA of the CDR3 is TGTGCCAGCTATCAGGGGCAGGGTAACGAGCAGTACTTC.

This clonotype was counted ten times or more. V and J are TRBV10-3 and TRBJ2-7; TRBD1 aligns across 9 bases. The CDR3 has 19 residues. Germline lookup yields CDR1 ENHRY and CDR2 SYGVKD. V lost 0 bases to trimming and J lost 0 bases; unmatched junction nucleotides: 12. CDR3 amino acids: CAISESGTGKGVTSYEQYF. DNA for the CDR3: TGTGCCATCAGTGAGTCCGGGACAGGGAAGGGCGTAACCTCCTACGAGCAGTACTTC.

This clonotype showed up many times. The chain recombines TRBV27 with TRBJ2-7; 7 nucleotides align to TRBD1. CDR1 is MNHEY and CDR2 is SMNVEV in the germline V gene (reference sequence). CDR3 length: 14 amino acids. V dropped 4 bases and J dropped 2; count of bases not matched to a gene: 5. CDR3: CASSWTGAPYEQYF. DNA for the CDR3: TGTGCCAGCAGTTGGACAGGAGCCCCCTACGAGCAGTACTTC.

Ten or more counts support this clonotype. The chain combines TRBV12-3 or TRBV12-4 with TRBJ2-1; 11 bases agree with TRBD2. Trimming at V came to 10 bases and at J to 5 bases, leaving 13 bases not matched to a gene. The CDR3 extends over 16 amino acids. CDR3 region: CATRGLAGGGNNEQFF. DNA for the CDR3: TGTGCCACGAGAGGGCTAGCGGGAGGAGGTAACAATGAGCAGTTCTTC.

This clonotype was seen a handful of times. The chain employs TRBV7-8 and TRBJ2-3; no definite D call. The CDR3 covers 12 residues. Germline assignment: CDR1 SGHVS and CDR2 FQNEAQ. The DNA for the CDR3 is TGTGCTTCCAGGCACAGCACAGATACGCAGTATTTT. It encodes CASRHSTDTQYF.

The sample holds many counts of this clonotype. The V call is TRBV7-9, the J call TRBJ2-3; 8 nucleotides line up with TRBD2. The CDR3 spans 15 residues. V was pared by 5 bases and J by 0 bases, with 4 bases of the junction left unmatched. Per the germline V gene, CDR1 is SEHNR and CDR2 is FQNEAQ (reference sequence). CDR3 residues: CASSPRLASTDTQYF. The CDR3 DNA reads TGTGCCAGCAGCCCTCGACTAGCGAGCACAGATACGCAGTATTTT.

This clonotype was observed a few times. The chain employs TRBV18 and TRBJ2-7; D gene unclear. Trimming stripped 5 bases from V and 0 bases from J, with 14 bases between. Germline V gene sequence: CDR1 KGHSH, CDR2 LQKENI. The CDR3 covers 15 residues. DNA of the CDR3: TGTGCCAGCTCAGCGCCGGTACTGCCCTCCTACGAGCAGTACTTC. This gives the protein CASSAPVLPSYEQYF.

This clonotype appeared many times. The CDR3 DNA reads TGTGCCAGCAGACCTGACAGGGGGCATGGTGAAGCTTTCTTT. Amino acids: CASRPDRGHGEAFF. The rearrangement links TRBV11-1 to TRBJ1-1; 10 bases fit TRBD1. The ends lost 6 bases at V and 7 bases at J; junction bases unmatched: 8. Germline values: CDR1 SGHAT, CDR2 FQDESV (reference sequence). The CDR3 extends over 14 amino acids. The whole variable domain, remainder taken from reference TRBV11-1 and TRBJ1-1, is EAEVAQSPRYKITEKSQAVAFWCDPISGHATLYWYRQILGQGPELLVQFQDESVVDDSQLPKDRFSAERLKGVDSTLKIQPAELGDSAMYLCASRPDRGHGEAFFGQGTRLTVV.

This clonotype was found many times. The CDR3 sequence: CASQETFTDTQYF. In DNA, the CDR3 is TGTGCCAGCCAAGAGACGTTCACAGATACGCAGTATTTT. The J gene is TRBJ2-3, the V gene TRBV28; D uncertain. Germline CDR1 reads MDHEN; CDR2 reads SYDVKM. CDR3 size: 13 residues. Trimming cost V 8 bases and J 2 bases, with 11 bases left between them.

This clonotype came up many times. This chain joins TRBV4-3 and TRBJ2-1; TRBD1 might be the D (5 bases). Trimming took off 0 bases at V and 5 bases at J, with 20 bases between the two ends. The CDR3 is 18 residues long. Germline CDR1 LGHNA, CDR2 YSLEER. In DNA, the CDR3 is TGCGCCAGCAGCCAAGATAGGGGAAGGGGCAGGTCGGACAATGAGCAGTTCTTC. Translated: CASSQDRGRGRSDNEQFF.